This entry lists 24 T cell receptor beta chains sequenced from one sample in a study of T-cell memory formation after mild COVID-19. Via MiXCR, TCRdb re-called the 5' RACE reads, giving one row per CDR3 protein. The data show about half a million distinct CDR3 sequences, around a sixth seen once. Material: PBMCs or a T cell subset sorted from them (not recorded which). All receptors derive from an adult woman who had mild COVID-19 (a few samples of this study predate the infection). Cell type and time point are not known.

This clonotype was recorded many times. The rearrangement joins TRBV2 to TRBJ2-5, with D possibly being TRBD2 (5 bases). Germline V gene sequence: CDR1 SNHLY, CDR2 FYNNEI. This CDR3 is 14 amino acids long. The CDR3 region is CASTASGVQETQYF. The CDR3 DNA sequence: TGTGCTTCCACGGCCAGCGGAGTCCAAGAGACCCAGTACTTC.

The chain joins TRBV7-3 to TRBJ2-2, with D possibly being TRBD2 (5 bases). Germline V gene sequence: CDR1 SGHTA, CDR2 FQGTGA. The ends were cut back, 1 base at V and 5 bases at J, with 8 bases in the middle. This CDR3 region has 14 residues. The CDR3 reads CASSLNRGTGELFF. DNA for the CDR3: TGTGCCAGCAGCTTAAATCGGGGAACCGGGGAGCTGTTTTTT.

This clonotype showed up just a few times. The V call is TRBV18, the J call TRBJ2-1; perhaps D is TRBD1 or TRBD2 (5 bases each). CDR3 length: 13 residues. Trimming left V 1 base short and J 10 bases short, with 11 bases between. Germline assignment: CDR1 KGHSH and CDR2 LQKENI. The CDR3 DNA reads as TGTGCCAGCTCACCACGGGGGTCCACAGAGCAGTTCTTC. Translated: CASSPRGSTEQFF.

V is TRBV12-3 or TRBV12-4 and J is TRBJ1-2; 9 bases line up with TRBD1. The CDR3 extends over 19 amino acids. V trimming: 6 bases; J trimming: 7 bases; junction bases outside the gene matches: 24. CDR3 DNA: TGTGCCAGCAGCCCCCGTTCCCGGGGACTTACAACAGGGGGCGGTGGCTACACCTTC. This gives the protein CASSPRSRGLTTGGGGYTF.

The chain uses TRBV6-5 and TRBJ2-7, with 9 bases matching TRBD1. The CDR3 totals 16 residues. With V trimmed by 2 bases and J by 6 bases, 11 bases remained unmatched. The germline V gene encodes CDR1 MNHEY and CDR2 SVGAGI. CDR3 bases: TGTGCCAGCAGTTACGACTTGGGACAGGGTCTGGTCGAGCAGTACTTC. This sequence encodes CASSYDLGQGLVEQYF.

This clonotype was seen a handful of times. The chain uses TRBV24-1 and TRBJ2-1, with 7 bases matching TRBD2. The germline gives CDR1 KGHDR, CDR2 SFDVKD. The CDR3 has 14 residues. Unmatched junction bases numbered 2, after V lost 7 bases and J lost 0 bases. CDR3 sequence (DNA): TGTGCCACCAGCGGGAGGAGCTCCTACAATGAGCAGTTCTTC. Its translation: CATSGRSSYNEQFF.

The V gene is TRBV7-9, the J gene TRBJ2-7; D unresolved. CDR3 length: 13 residues. CDR1 is SEHNR and CDR2 is FQNEAQ in the germline V gene (reference sequence). V was clipped by 8 bases and J by 0 bases, with 11 bases between them. This CDR3 reads CASRGRTSYEQYF. CDR3 in DNA: TGTGCCAGCCGAGGACGGACCTCCTACGAGCAGTACTTC.

This clonotype was seen many times. CDR3 amino acids: CSVGLAEETQYF. The CDR3 DNA reads TGCAGCGTTGGGTTAGCGGAAGAGACCCAGTACTTC. This rearrangement joins TRBV29-1 to TRBJ2-5; weak D call: TRBD2 (6 bases). The CDR3 runs to 12 residues. V lost 4 bases and J 3 bases, leaving 9 bases between the germline ends. Per germline, CDR1 SQVTM and CDR2 ANQGSEA.

V and J are TRBV7-2 and TRBJ1-2; a possible D gene is TRBD1 (6 bases). This CDR3 spans 15 amino acids. Trimming pared 0 bases from V and 8 bases from J, leaving 16 bases between. Per the germline V gene, CDR1 is SGHTA and CDR2 is FQGNSA. The CDR3 is CASSLADHPGQGYTF. The DNA of the CDR3 is TGTGCCAGCAGCTTAGCTGACCACCCGGGACAAGGCTACACCTTC.

This chain connects TRBV19 to TRBJ2-4; TRBD2 matches at 7 bases. Looked up from germline, CDR1 is LNHDA and CDR2 is SQIVND (reference sequence). This CDR3 is 12 amino acids long. The junction had 2 bases not matched to a gene; V was cut back by 5 bases and J by 7 bases. The DNA of the CDR3 is TGTGCCAGTAGTCCGCGGGAGAACATTCAGTACTTC. Protein product: CASSPRENIQYF. The full variable domain, with the rest looked up from reference TRBV19 and TRBJ2-4, is DGGITQSPKYLFRKEGQNVTLSCEQNLNHDAMYWYRQDPGQGLRLIYYSQIVNDFQKGDIAEGYSVSREKKESFPLTVTSAQKNPTAFYLCASSPRENIQYFGAGTRLSVL.

The V call is TRBV11-2, the J call TRBJ2-5; TRBD1 matches 11 bases. The CDR3 has 16 amino acids. V lost 2 bases, J lost 7 bases, and 9 bases stayed unmatched. Germline CDR1 and CDR2: SGHAT and FQNNGV. The CDR3 here is CASSLPLGQGEGTQYF. The CDR3 DNA sequence: TGTGCCAGCAGCTTACCTCTGGGACAGGGGGAAGGGACCCAGTACTTC.

This clonotype was detected only a few times. The rearrangement uses TRBV2 and TRBJ1-3; possibly TRBD1 for D (5 bases). The V end was cut by 2 bases, the J end by 4 bases, with 15 bases between. The V gene's germline CDR1 is SNHLY and CDR2 FYNNEI. The CDR3 loop spans 16 amino acids. Here the CDR3 DNA reads TGTGCCAGCAGTGAACGGGGCTCTGGTCTAGGAAACACCATATATTTT. Translated, it gives CASSERGSGLGNTIYF.

This clonotype was observed a few times. The chain uses TRBV29-1 and TRBJ2-1, with D hard to call. Trimming stripped 2 bases from V and 6 bases from J, with 11 bases between. The CDR3 contains 13 residues. Germline V gene sequence: CDR1 SQVTM, CDR2 ANQGSEA. The CDR3 loop is CSVESRMGNEQFF. The CDR3 region has the DNA TGCAGCGTTGAATCTAGGATGGGCAATGAGCAGTTCTTC.

The rearrangement uses TRBV12-3 or TRBV12-4 and TRBJ1-5; D unclear. V lost 6 bases, J lost 8 bases, and 14 bases lay in between. This CDR3 has 13 residues. DNA of the CDR3: TGTGCCAGCAGCCGTGAACGTGGGGAGCCCCAGCATTTT. Translated, it gives CASSRERGEPQHF.

V gene TRBV7-3 combines with J gene TRBJ2-1, with D possibly TRBD2 on 5 matching bases. The CDR3 consists of 17 residues. Germline V gene lookup returns CDR1 SGHTA and CDR2 FQGTGA. The ends were cut back, 5 bases at V and 0 bases at J, with 17 bases in the middle. CDR3 protein: CASSPRGSETSYNEQFF. The CDR3 coding sequence is TGTGCCAGCAGCCCCCGAGGTAGCGAAACCTCCTACAATGAGCAGTTCTTC.

This clonotype was observed a few times. The chain combines TRBV11-3 with TRBJ2-7; D call uncertain. This CDR3 is built from 14 residues. Germline values: CDR1 SGHNT, CDR2 YENEEA. Trimming took 4 bases from V and 0 from J, leaving 10 bases between them. CDR3 bases: TGTGCCAGCAGCTATACAGCCGGCTCCTACGAGCAGTACTTC. Its translation: CASSYTAGSYEQYF.

The chain links TRBV7-6 to TRBJ2-1, with 11 bases identical to TRBD2. J lost 8 bases, V lost 1 base, and 4 bases had no gene match. The germline V gene has CDR1 SGHVS and CDR2 FNYEAQ. This CDR3 is built from 15 residues. CDR3 sequence reads: CASSLGLAGTHEQFF. The CDR3 region has the DNA TGTGCCAGCAGCTTAGGACTAGCGGGAACGCATGAGCAGTTCTTC. The whole variable domain, filled in from reference TRBV7-6 and TRBJ2-1, reads GAGVSQSPRYKVTKRGQDVALRCDPISGHVSLYWYRQALGQGPEFLTYFNYEAQQDKSGLPNDRFSAERPEGSISTLTIQRTEQRDSAMYRCASSLGLAGTHEQFFGPGTRLTVL.

The chain joins TRBV18 to TRBJ2-1; D perhaps matches TRBD2 (7 bases). V was cut by 2 bases and J by 8 bases, with 13 bases left in between. Germline CDR1 and CDR2: KGHSH and LQKENI. The CDR3 runs 14 residues. The CDR3 is CASSPMGGRDEQFF. DNA of the CDR3: TGTGCCAGCTCACCAATGGGGGGGCGCGATGAGCAGTTCTTC.

The sample holds many counts of this clonotype. V gene TRBV5-1 combines with J gene TRBJ2-5, with 13 nucleotides matching TRBD2. The germline V gene has CDR1 SGHRS and CDR2 YFSETQ. Trimming took 4 bases from V and 2 from J; bases not matched to a gene: 5. The CDR3 sequence is 16 residues long. DNA of the CDR3: TGCGCCAGCAGCCTGGGACTAGCGGGGAAACAAGAGACCCAGTACTTC. As protein: CASSLGLAGKQETQYF.

The count of this clonotype is one. Given a much more abundant clone one base away, this may be a read error. The chain joins TRBV12-3 or TRBV12-4 to TRBJ1-1; D call uncertain. The CDR3 totals 14 residues. The V gene lost 3 bases and the J gene lost 5 bases, with 13 bases spanning the gap. For the CDR3, the DNA is TGTGCCAGCAGTTTTACGCACCCGGGGACTGAAGCTTTCTTT. It translates to CASSFTHPGTEAFF.

This clonotype turned up a few times. The gene calls are TRBV5-1 and TRBJ2-5; tentatively, D is TRBD1 (6 bases). V lost 4 bases, J lost 1 base, and 11 bases lay in between. The CDR3 is 14 amino acids. The germline gives CDR1 SGHRS, CDR2 YFSETQ. The CDR3, as DNA: TGCGCCAGCAGCCAGGGACAAATCCAAGAGACCCAGTACTTC. It is translated as CASSQGQIQETQYF.

This clonotype was seen many times. This sequence joins TRBV12-3 or TRBV12-4 and TRBJ1-2; 8 nucleotides agree with TRBD1. Trimming at V came to 5 bases and at J to 4 bases, leaving 3 bases not matched to a gene. The CDR3 has 13 residues. CDR3 in amino acids: CASSKDRGYGYTF. CDR3 sequence (DNA): TGTGCCAGCAGTAAAGACAGGGGCTATGGCTACACCTTC.

The chain has TRBV5-1 and TRBJ2-5; 7 bases match TRBD1. Trimming cost V 4 bases and J 5 bases; bases outside gene matches: 8. This CDR3 region has 14 residues. Germline CDR1 and CDR2: SGHRS and YFSETQ. The CDR3 reads CASSADRAGETQYF. Here the CDR3 DNA reads TGCGCCAGCAGCGCCGACAGGGCTGGGGAGACCCAGTACTTC. The entire variable domain, with the rest obtained from reference TRBV5-1 and TRBJ2-5, is as follows: KAGVTQTPRYLIKTRGQQVTLSCSPISGHRSVSWYQQTPGQGLQFLFEYFSETQRNKGNFPGRFSGRQFSNSRSEMNVSTLELGDSALYLCASSADRAGETQYFGPGTRLLVL.

The genes are TRBV20-1 and TRBJ2-1; 10 nucleotides align to TRBD1. This CDR3 spans 14 amino acids. CDR1 is DFQATT and CDR2 is SNEGSKA in the germline V gene (reference sequence). J lost 3 bases, V lost 6 bases, and 5 bases had no gene match. The CDR3: CSAPGQGGYNEQFF. CDR3 nucleotides: TGCAGTGCCCCCGGACAGGGGGGCTACAATGAGCAGTTCTTC.